Below are 10 T cell receptor beta chains sequenced from a single sample in a study of cytotoxic CD8 clonotypes in ibrutinib-treated CLL. The assay was immunoSEQ multiplex PCR, and TCRdb's table has in-frame clones only and misses some. The data show 250,000 to 350,000 clones, with less than 85% seen just once and approximately 5.6% held by the top ten. Here the sequenced sample was PBMCs, taken at disease progression, from a patient treated with ibrutinib. These receptors all come from a human donor with chronic lymphocytic leukemia.

J is TRBJ2-7 and V is TRBV7-6; D might be TRBD2 (5 bases). V was cut by 5 bases and J by 5 bases, with 10 bases left in between. CDR1 and CDR2 from the germline V gene are SGHVS and FNYEAQ. The CDR3 runs to 12 residues. The CDR3 nucleotides are TGTGCCAGCAGCGGAGGCAGTCACGAGCAGTACTTC. Translating gives CASSGGSHEQYF. The full variable domain, its missing parts supplied by reference TRBV7-6 and TRBJ2-7, is GAGVSQSPRYKVTKRGQDVALRCDPISGHVSLYWYRQALGQGPEFLTYFNYEAQQDKSGLPNDRFSAERPEGSISTLTIQRTEQRDSAMYRCASSGGSHEQYFGPGTRLTVT.

This clone appeared a few times. The gene calls are TRBV2 and TRBJ1-4; D perhaps matches TRBD1 (5 bases). From germline, CDR1 is SNHLY and CDR2 FYNNEI. The V gene lost 4 bases and the J gene lost 0 bases, with 9 bases spanning the gap. The CDR3 has 15 amino acids. The CDR3 region has the DNA TGTGCCAGCAGTGGAACAGGCTCAACTAATGAAAAACTGTTTTTT. It translates to CASSGTGSTNEKLFF.

V and J are TRBV5-4 and TRBJ1-1; the match to TRBD1 covers 7 bases. The junction had 6 bases not matched to a gene; V was cut back by 4 bases and J by 0 bases. This CDR3 comprises 15 residues. The V gene's germline CDR1 is SGHNT and CDR2 YYREEE (reference sequence). The CDR3 is CASSLGGRMNTEAFF. For the CDR3, the DNA is TGTGCCAGCAGCCTAGGGGGCCGCATGAACACTGAAGCTTTCTTT.

In DNA form, the CDR3 reads TGCAGCGTTGAGACTAGAGCGGTTGAGCAGTTCTTC. It yields the protein CSVETRAVEQFF. The rearrangement links TRBV29-1 to TRBJ2-1, with D possibly TRBD2 on 6 matching bases. This CDR3 comprises 12 residues. Per germline, CDR1 SQVTM and CDR2 ANQGSEA. Trimming cost V 3 bases and J 9 bases, with 12 bases left between them.

The chain couples TRBV4-3 to TRBJ1-3; TRBD1 is a possible D gene (6 bases). The V end was cut by 3 bases, the J end by 0 bases, with 15 bases between. Germline V gives CDR1 LGHNA, CDR2 YSLEER. This CDR3 has 17 amino acids. The CDR3 nucleotides read TGCGCCAGCAGCCAGTCCTTCGGACAGACCTCTGGAAACACCATATATTTT. Its protein is CASSQSFGQTSGNTIYF.

CDR3 amino acids: CASSFRTGGLYEQYF. CDR3 DNA: TGCGCCAGCAGCTTTAGGACAGGGGGCTTGTACGAGCAGTACTTC. The chain combines TRBV5-1 with TRBJ2-7, with 11 bases aligning to TRBD1. Trimming removed 2 bases from V and 4 bases from J; junction bases left unmatched: 5. The CDR3 covers 15 residues. Per the germline V gene, CDR1 is SGHRS and CDR2 is YFSETQ.

This chain uses TRBV13 with TRBJ2-5; weak D call: TRBD1 (7 bases). V shed 1 base and J shed 7 bases, with 13 bases lying between them. CDR3 length equals 14 residues. Germline CDR1 reads PRHDT; CDR2 reads FYEKMQ (reference sequence). The CDR3: CASSLAGGGGTQYF. CDR3 nucleotide sequence: TGTGCCAGCAGCTTAGCAGGGGGAGGCGGGACCCAGTACTTC.

V gene TRBV28 combines with J gene TRBJ1-5; a possible D gene is TRBD1 (6 bases). The CDR3 has 15 residues. Germline lookup yields CDR1 MDHEN and CDR2 SYDVKM. V lost 3 bases and J 5 bases, leaving 14 bases between the germline ends. CDR3 in DNA: TGTGCCAGCAGTTTTGGGGGCGGAGTGGATCAGCCCCAGCATTTT. Amino acids: CASSFGGGVDQPQHF.

The chain joins TRBV11-2 to TRBJ2-7; no reliable D call. Trimming pared 1 base from V and 3 bases from J, leaving 10 bases between. The germline V gene has CDR1 SGHAT and CDR2 FQNNGV. There are 14 residues in the CDR3. This CDR3 is CASSLATTLYEQYF. The CDR3 bases are TGTGCCAGCAGCTTAGCGACGACCCTCTACGAGCAGTACTTC.

This clone is a singleton in its sample. V and J are TRBV2 and TRBJ1-2; D gene uncertain. The CDR3 is 13 amino acids. The V gene's germline CDR1 is SNHLY and CDR2 FYNNEI. With 5 bases removed from V and 8 bases from J, the gap between germline ends came to 15 bases. CDR3: CASSQTPRSGYTF. The CDR3 DNA follows: TGTGCCAGCAGTCAGACCCCGAGGAGCGGCTACACCTTC.